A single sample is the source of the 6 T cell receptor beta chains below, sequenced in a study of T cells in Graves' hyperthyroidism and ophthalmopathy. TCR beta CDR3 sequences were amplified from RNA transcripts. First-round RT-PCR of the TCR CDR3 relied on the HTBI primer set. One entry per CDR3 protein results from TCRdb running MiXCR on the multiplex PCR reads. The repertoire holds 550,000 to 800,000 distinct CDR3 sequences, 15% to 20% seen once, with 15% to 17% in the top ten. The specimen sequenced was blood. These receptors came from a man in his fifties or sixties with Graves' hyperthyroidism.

The CDR3 spells CASSLTGQSEKLFF. CDR3 bases: TGCGCCAGCAGCTTGACAGGTCAGAGCGAAAAACTGTTTTTT. This sequence joins TRBV5-1 and TRBJ1-4; D possibly corresponds to TRBD1 (5 bases). Germline V CDR1 and CDR2: SGHRS, YFSETQ. V gave up 1 base and J gave up 8 bases, with 12 bases separating them. The length of the CDR3 is 14 residues.

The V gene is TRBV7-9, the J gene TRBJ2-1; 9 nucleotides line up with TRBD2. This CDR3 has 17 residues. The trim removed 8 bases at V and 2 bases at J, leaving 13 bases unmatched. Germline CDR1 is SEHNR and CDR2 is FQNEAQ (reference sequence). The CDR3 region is CASAGNGLAGTYNEQFF. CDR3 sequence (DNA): TGTGCCAGCGCAGGAAACGGGCTAGCGGGGACCTACAATGAGCAGTTCTTC.

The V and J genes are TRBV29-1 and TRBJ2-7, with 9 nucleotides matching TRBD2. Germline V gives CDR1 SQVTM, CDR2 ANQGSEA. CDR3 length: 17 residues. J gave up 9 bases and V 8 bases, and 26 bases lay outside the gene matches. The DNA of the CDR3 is TGCAGCCCCAAAGGGGCTAGCGGGACGCGGAGGTTTGGGGGGCAGTACTTC. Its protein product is CSPKGASGTRRFGGQYF.

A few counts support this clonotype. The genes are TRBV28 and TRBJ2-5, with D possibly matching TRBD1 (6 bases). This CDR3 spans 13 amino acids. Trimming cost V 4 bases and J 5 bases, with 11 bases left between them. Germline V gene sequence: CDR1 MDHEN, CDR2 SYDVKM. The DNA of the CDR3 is TGTGCCAGCAGTTCAGGGGATAAGGAGACCCAGTACTTC. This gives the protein CASSSGDKETQYF.

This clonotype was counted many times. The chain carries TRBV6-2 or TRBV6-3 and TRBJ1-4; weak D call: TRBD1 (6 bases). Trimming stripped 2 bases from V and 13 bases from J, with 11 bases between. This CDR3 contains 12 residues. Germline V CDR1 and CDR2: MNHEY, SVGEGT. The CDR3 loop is CASSYAGQRLFF. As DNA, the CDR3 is TGTGCCAGCAGTTACGCGGGACAAAGACTGTTTTTT.

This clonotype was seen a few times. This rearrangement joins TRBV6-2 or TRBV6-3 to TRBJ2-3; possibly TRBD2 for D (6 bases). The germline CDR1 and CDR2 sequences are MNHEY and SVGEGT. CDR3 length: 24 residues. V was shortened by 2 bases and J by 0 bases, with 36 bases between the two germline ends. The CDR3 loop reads CASSYTTRQRDGSPRRWSTDTQYF. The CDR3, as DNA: TGTGCCAGCAGTTACACCACACGACAAAGAGACGGGAGTCCTAGACGGTGGAGCACAGATACGCAGTATTTT.